This T cell receptor beta chain derives from a study of cytomegalovirus exposure and HLA in healthy donors. The PCR had 60 Vbeta and 13 Jbeta primers. Produced via immunoSEQ multiplex PCR; TCRdb's table is partial and in-frame only. The sample's table shows approximately 50,000 clones. This CDR3 region has 16 residues. V trimming: 2 bases; J trimming: 3 bases; junction bases outside the gene matches: 7. Germline values: CDR1 MNHNY, CDR2 SVGAGI (reference sequence). The V call is TRBV6-6, the J call TRBJ1-3; TRBD1 matches at 7 bases. The receptor was derived from a female donor in good health and CMV-seronegative. Sequencing was carried out using PBMCs. The CDR3 DNA reads as TGTGCCAGCAGTTACGGCCGGACAGGTGATGGAAACACCATATATTTT. Protein sequence: CASSYGRTGDGNTIYF.